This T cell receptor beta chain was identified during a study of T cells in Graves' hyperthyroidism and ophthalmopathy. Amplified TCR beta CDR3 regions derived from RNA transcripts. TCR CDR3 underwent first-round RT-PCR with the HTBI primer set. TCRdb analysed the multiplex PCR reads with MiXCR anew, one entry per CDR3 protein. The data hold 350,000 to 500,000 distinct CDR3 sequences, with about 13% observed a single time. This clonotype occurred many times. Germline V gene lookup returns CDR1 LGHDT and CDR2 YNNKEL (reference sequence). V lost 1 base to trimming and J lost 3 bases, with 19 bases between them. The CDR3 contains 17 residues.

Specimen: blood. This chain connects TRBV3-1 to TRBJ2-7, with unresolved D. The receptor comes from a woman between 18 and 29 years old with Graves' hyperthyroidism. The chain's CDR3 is CASSQGALSALHYEQYF. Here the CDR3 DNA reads TGTGCCAGCAGCCAAGGGGCCCTCAGCGCGCTTCACTACGAGCAGTACTTC.